The rows below give T cell receptor beta chains drawn from one sample of a study of shared clonotypes between healthy human individuals. Profiling relied on immunoSEQ multiplex PCR, and the TCRdb table lists in-frame clones only, not all of them. The data contain 1 million to 1.3 million clones, 78% of them singletons. Sequenced material: memory CD4+ T cells from PBMCs. These receptor sequences come from a man in his late teens or twenties in good health. Some clones in this sample may be carry-over from other donors' samples. Both conserved end residues are part of each CDR3. Each record gives: clone size, V gene, D gene, J gene, CDR3 DNA, CDR3 protein. A D gene is named only where the DNA matches it firmly. Clone size appears in some rows only: once, few, many, or a class for an expanded clone.

clone_size: -
v_call: TRBV6-1
d_call: -
j_call: TRBJ1-5
cdr3_nt: TGTGCCAGCAGTGAAGCCGGGTGGGGGTCCAATCAGCCCCAGCATTTT
cdr3_aa: CASSEAGWGSNQPQHF

clone_size: -
v_call: TRBV5-4
d_call: TRBD2
j_call: TRBJ2-7
cdr3_nt: TGTGCCAGCAGCTTGGCCCGGAGAGGACTAGCGGGAAGGGTCTACGAGCAGTACTTC
cdr3_aa: CASSLARRGLAGRVYEQYF

clone_size: -
v_call: TRBV11-2
d_call: -
j_call: TRBJ1-2
cdr3_nt: TGTGCCAGCAGCTCGCAGTCGGGTGTTGGCTACACCTTC
cdr3_aa: CASSSQSGVGYTF

clone_size: -
v_call: TRBV7-3
d_call: -
j_call: TRBJ2-6
cdr3_nt: TGTGCCAGCAGCCACGACTCCCCTGGGGCCAACGTCCTGACTTTC
cdr3_aa: CASSHDSPGANVLTF

clone_size: -
v_call: TRBV27
d_call: -
j_call: TRBJ2-7
cdr3_nt: TGTGCCAGCACCCTGCGGGGCCTGGGGGCCCCGGGGTACGAGCAGTACTTC
cdr3_aa: CASTLRGLGAPGYEQYF

clone_size: -
v_call: TRBV5-4
d_call: -
j_call: TRBJ2-1
cdr3_nt: TGTGCCAGCAGCTTGGCCGGCTATGACTATGAGCAGTTCTTC
cdr3_aa: CASSLAGYDYEQFF

clone_size: once
v_call: TRBV19
d_call: TRBD1
j_call: TRBJ2-2
cdr3_nt: TGTGCCAGTGGGACAGGCTCGAACACCGGGGAGCTGTTTTTT
cdr3_aa: CASGTGSNTGELFF

clone_size: once
v_call: TRBV7-3
d_call: TRBD1
j_call: TRBJ1-4
cdr3_nt: TGTGCCAGCAGCGTAACAGGGGGCACTAATGAAAAACTGTTTTTT
cdr3_aa: CASSVTGGTNEKLFF

clone_size: -
v_call: TRBV6-5
d_call: -
j_call: TRBJ2-7
cdr3_nt: TGTGCCAGCAGTTACTCCGGGTCTGGGACCTACGAGCAGTACTTC
cdr3_aa: CASSYSGSGTYEQYF

clone_size: few
v_call: TRBV11-2
d_call: TRBD2
j_call: TRBJ2-3
cdr3_nt: TGTGCCAGCAGCTTAGGGCTAGCGGCTAGCACAGATACGCAGTATTTT
cdr3_aa: CASSLGLAASTDTQYF

clone_size: -
v_call: TRBV7-9
d_call: -
j_call: TRBJ2-1
cdr3_nt: TGTGCCAGCAGCTTTCATGGGACCCCGAGGGGGGATGAGCAGTTCTTC
cdr3_aa: CASSFHGTPRGDEQFF

clone_size: -
v_call: TRBV5-1
d_call: -
j_call: TRBJ1-1
cdr3_nt: TGCGCCAGCAGCTTGGGCGGGGGTCTGACTGAAGCTTTCTTT
cdr3_aa: CASSLGGGLTEAFF

clone_size: -
v_call: TRBV15
d_call: TRBD2
j_call: TRBJ2-5
cdr3_nt: TGTGCCACCAGCAGAGGGACTAGTCGAGAGACCCAGTACTTC
cdr3_aa: CATSRGTSRETQYF

clone_size: many
v_call: TRBV7-6
d_call: TRBD2
j_call: TRBJ2-5
cdr3_nt: TGTGCCAGCAGCTTAGGCGTCGGCGGGAGCGGGGGGGAGACCCAGTACTTC
cdr3_aa: CASSLGVGGSGGETQYF

clone_size: -
v_call: TRBV28
d_call: -
j_call: TRBJ1-4
cdr3_nt: TGTGCCAGTTACGACAGAGCTAATGGAAAACTGTTTTTT
cdr3_aa: CASYDRANGKLFF

clone_size: -
v_call: TRBV28
d_call: -
j_call: TRBJ2-1
cdr3_nt: TGTGCCAGCAGTTTCTCAGACAGAACCTACAATGAGCAGTTCTTC
cdr3_aa: CASSFSDRTYNEQFF

clone_size: few
v_call: TRBV28
d_call: -
j_call: TRBJ2-3
cdr3_nt: TGTGCCAGCAGTCTAACCACAGATACGCAGTATTTT
cdr3_aa: CASSLTTDTQYF

clone_size: -
v_call: TRBV30
d_call: -
j_call: TRBJ1-2
cdr3_nt: TGTGCCTCCCTGGGGAATGGCTACACCTTC
cdr3_aa: CASLGNGYTF

clone_size: -
v_call: TRBV2
d_call: -
j_call: TRBJ1-2
cdr3_nt: TGTGCCAGCAGTGAATTTAACCCGACGAGGTATGGCTACACCTTC
cdr3_aa: CASSEFNPTRYGYTF

clone_size: -
v_call: TRBV28
d_call: -
j_call: TRBJ2-7
cdr3_nt: TGTGCCAGCACGTCCGGGACCGCCGTCTACGAGCAGTACTTC
cdr3_aa: CASTSGTAVYEQYF

clone_size: -
v_call: TRBV6-5
d_call: -
j_call: TRBJ1-2
cdr3_nt: TGTGCCAGCAGGGGTCAGGGATTCGGTGGCTACACCTTC
cdr3_aa: CASRGQGFGGYTF

clone_size: few
v_call: TRBV7-3
d_call: -
j_call: TRBJ1-1
cdr3_nt: TGTGCCAGCAGCTTAAGGATGGACACTGAAGCTTTCTTT
cdr3_aa: CASSLRMDTEAFF

clone_size: -
v_call: TRBV28
d_call: -
j_call: TRBJ1-2
cdr3_nt: TGTGCCAGCAGTTTATTGGGTGGGGGACGTGGCTACACCTTC
cdr3_aa: CASSLLGGGRGYTF

clone_size: -
v_call: TRBV28
d_call: -
j_call: TRBJ1-2
cdr3_nt: TGTGCCAGCAGTTCACAAACCTCGGAACTCTTGAAGGGGGGCTACACCTTC
cdr3_aa: CASSSQTSELLKGGYTF

clone_size: -
v_call: TRBV25-1
d_call: TRBD1
j_call: TRBJ2-3
cdr3_nt: TGTGCCAGCAGTCCTCCGGGACAGGGGGCAGATACGCAGTATTTT
cdr3_aa: CASSPPGQGADTQYF

clone_size: many
v_call: TRBV25-1
d_call: -
j_call: TRBJ2-2
cdr3_nt: TGTGCCACCTCAGGGGTTAACACCGGGGAGCTGTTTTTT
cdr3_aa: CATSGVNTGELFF

clone_size: -
v_call: TRBV7-2
d_call: TRBD2
j_call: TRBJ2-7
cdr3_nt: TGTGCCAGCAGCTTGAGCGGGGCCAGAGAGCAGTACTTC
cdr3_aa: CASSLSGAREQYF

clone_size: -
v_call: TRBV6-1
d_call: -
j_call: TRBJ2-1
cdr3_nt: TGTGCCAGCAGTGAATTTTGGGGGTCGAGCTCCTACAATGAGCAGTTCTTC
cdr3_aa: CASSEFWGSSSYNEQFF

clone_size: -
v_call: TRBV6-1
d_call: -
j_call: TRBJ1-2
cdr3_nt: TGTGCCAGCAGTGAGGAAGCCCCCAGCCATGGCTACACCTTC
cdr3_aa: CASSEEAPSHGYTF

clone_size: once
v_call: TRBV2
d_call: -
j_call: TRBJ1-2
cdr3_nt: TGTGCCAGCAGTAACGGACGGGACTATGGCTACACCTTC
cdr3_aa: CASSNGRDYGYTF

clone_size: -
v_call: TRBV11-2
d_call: -
j_call: TRBJ2-1
cdr3_nt: TGTGCCAGCAGCTTAGATAGAGGCCTCCGGGGGCAGTTCTTC
cdr3_aa: CASSLDRGLRGQFF

clone_size: -
v_call: TRBV10-1
d_call: TRBD1
j_call: TRBJ2-1
cdr3_nt: TGCGCCAGCAGTAGGACAGGGGGCAATGAGCAGTTCTTC
cdr3_aa: CASSRTGGNEQFF

clone_size: -
v_call: TRBV4-2
d_call: TRBD2
j_call: TRBJ2-1
cdr3_nt: TGTGCCAGCAGCCAAGATCCCGCGGGGGGTTCGCAGCAGTTCTTC
cdr3_aa: CASSQDPAGGSQQFF

clone_size: once
v_call: TRBV4-3
d_call: -
j_call: TRBJ1-4
cdr3_nt: TGCGCCAGCAGCCAGGTCAGGCAGCAAAATGAAAAACTGTTTTTT
cdr3_aa: CASSQVRQQNEKLFF

clone_size: -
v_call: TRBV6-6
d_call: -
j_call: TRBJ2-7
cdr3_nt: TGTGCCACCACGAAGGCCTACGAGCAGTACTTC
cdr3_aa: CATTKAYEQYF

clone_size: many
v_call: TRBV4-1
d_call: -
j_call: TRBJ2-2
cdr3_nt: TGCGCCAGCAGCCCCCGGGACTCGAACACCGGGGAGCTGTTTTTT
cdr3_aa: CASSPRDSNTGELFF

clone_size: -
v_call: TRBV2
d_call: TRBD2
j_call: TRBJ2-1
cdr3_nt: TGTGCCAGCAGTGAATCTACTAGCGGACCTTTGGATGAGCAGTTCTTC
cdr3_aa: CASSESTSGPLDEQFF

clone_size: -
v_call: TRBV28
d_call: TRBD1
j_call: TRBJ2-1
cdr3_nt: TGTGCCAGCAGCCCTGGACAGGGGGCCAATGAGCAGTTCTTC
cdr3_aa: CASSPGQGANEQFF

clone_size: -
v_call: TRBV7-2
d_call: -
j_call: TRBJ1-1
cdr3_nt: TGTGCCAGCAGCCTGAGGGGCACTGAAGCTTTCTTT
cdr3_aa: CASSLRGTEAFF

clone_size: -
v_call: TRBV11-2
d_call: TRBD1
j_call: TRBJ2-5
cdr3_nt: TGTGCCAGCAGCTCACAGGGGGTCGGGTCAGAGACCCAGTACTTC
cdr3_aa: CASSSQGVGSETQYF

clone_size: -
v_call: TRBV27
d_call: -
j_call: TRBJ1-5
cdr3_nt: TGTGCCAGCAGGTGGTGGCAGCATAGCAATCAGCCCCAGCATTTT
cdr3_aa: CASRWWQHSNQPQHF

clone_size: -
v_call: TRBV4-2
d_call: TRBD1
j_call: TRBJ1-3
cdr3_nt: TGTGCCAGCAGCCCAGGACAGGGGGCATACACCATATATTTT
cdr3_aa: CASSPGQGAYTIYF

clone_size: -
v_call: TRBV9
d_call: -
j_call: TRBJ2-5
cdr3_nt: TGTGCCGGCAGTGTCAGGGGACGACCATCTCAAGAGACCCAGTACTTC
cdr3_aa: CAGSVRGRPSQETQYF

clone_size: few
v_call: TRBV30
d_call: TRBD1
j_call: TRBJ1-1
cdr3_nt: TGTGCCTGGAGTGTAAGCAGGGGGACTGAAGCTTTCTTT
cdr3_aa: CAWSVSRGTEAFF

clone_size: -
v_call: TRBV5-6
d_call: -
j_call: TRBJ2-5
cdr3_nt: TGTGCCAGCAGCCACGGACCCCTGGGGACCCAGTACTTC
cdr3_aa: CASSHGPLGTQYF

clone_size: -
v_call: TRBV18
d_call: TRBD1
j_call: TRBJ2-5
cdr3_nt: TGTGCCAGCTCACGTACCCAGGGACAGATGGAGACCCAGTACTTC
cdr3_aa: CASSRTQGQMETQYF

clone_size: -
v_call: TRBV7-2
d_call: TRBD1
j_call: TRBJ1-1
cdr3_nt: TGTGCCAGCAGCTTAGGCGGCAGGGGGCTCCTGAACACTGAAGCTTTCTTT
cdr3_aa: CASSLGGRGLLNTEAFF

clone_size: -
v_call: TRBV5-1
d_call: -
j_call: TRBJ2-5
cdr3_nt: TGCGCCAGCAGCTCGGGGGTTCTCCAAGAGACCCAGTACTTC
cdr3_aa: CASSSGVLQETQYF

clone_size: -
v_call: TRBV9
d_call: -
j_call: TRBJ1-5
cdr3_nt: TGTGCCAGCAGCATCCGCAGACAGGGCAATCAGCCCCAGCATTTT
cdr3_aa: CASSIRRQGNQPQHF

clone_size: -
v_call: TRBV18
d_call: -
j_call: TRBJ2-5
cdr3_nt: TGTGCCAGCTCACGTGATCAAGAGACCCAGTACTTC
cdr3_aa: CASSRDQETQYF

clone_size: -
v_call: TRBV7-9
d_call: TRBD2
j_call: TRBJ2-7
cdr3_nt: TGTGCCAGCAGCTTTTTGGTAGCGGGGTCCTACGAGCAGTACTTC
cdr3_aa: CASSFLVAGSYEQYF

clone_size: few
v_call: TRBV10-3
d_call: -
j_call: TRBJ1-1
cdr3_nt: TGTGCCATTAGGCCGGCGGTTTCCAACACTGAAGCTTTCTTT
cdr3_aa: CAIRPAVSNTEAFF

clone_size: few
v_call: TRBV18
d_call: -
j_call: TRBJ1-5
cdr3_nt: TGTGCCAGCTCACTTTCGGCGGGAAATCAGCCCCAGCATTTT
cdr3_aa: CASSLSAGNQPQHF